The T cell receptor beta chain under discussion was sequenced for a study of memory CD4+ T cells and cytomegalovirus serostatus. Germline V gene data show CDR1 as WSHSY and CDR2 as SAAADI. Deletions cut 0 bases from V and 6 bases from J, with 17 bases between. This CDR3 has 16 residues. This table comes from immunoSEQ multiplex PCR, and its TCRdb copy is limited to in-frame clones, with some not included. The sample contains around 40,000 clones, roughly 80% of which appear only once. The sort gate was single viable CD3+CD4+CD8-CD45RO+ cells for memory CD4+ T cells. The sequencing sample was made of memory CD4+ T cells from blood. The chain joins TRBV10-2 to TRBJ1-1, with D possibly matching TRBD1 (5 bases). This receptor was taken from an adult in good health and CMV-seronegative. CDR3: CASSESAPRGTAEAFF. CDR3 coding DNA: TGCGCCAGCAGTGAGTCAGCTCCGAGGGGTACCGCTGAAGCTTTCTTT.